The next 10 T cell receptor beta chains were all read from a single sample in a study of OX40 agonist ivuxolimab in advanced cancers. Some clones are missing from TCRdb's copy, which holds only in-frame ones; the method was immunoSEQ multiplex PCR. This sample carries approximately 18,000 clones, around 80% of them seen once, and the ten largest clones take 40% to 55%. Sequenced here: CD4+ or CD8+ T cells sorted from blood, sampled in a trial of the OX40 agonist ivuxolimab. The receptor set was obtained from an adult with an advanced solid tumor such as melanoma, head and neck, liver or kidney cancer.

The CDR3 reads CASSELGTPHQYF. As DNA, the CDR3 is TGTGCCAGCAGTGAATTGGGGACGCCTCACCAATACTTC. The chain employs TRBV2 and TRBJ2-5, with D perhaps given as TRBD1 or TRBD2 (5 bases each). The CDR3 has 13 residues. Per germline, CDR1 SNHLY and CDR2 FYNNEI. V shed 2 bases and J shed 14 bases, with 18 bases lying between them. Based on the CDR3 plus reference TRBV2 and TRBJ2-5, the full variable domain is EPEVTQTPSHQVTQMGQEVILRCVPISNHLYFYWYRQILGQKVEFLVSFYNNEISEKSEIFDDQFSVERPDGSNFTLKIRSTKLEDSAMYFCASSELGTPHQYFGPGTRLLVL.

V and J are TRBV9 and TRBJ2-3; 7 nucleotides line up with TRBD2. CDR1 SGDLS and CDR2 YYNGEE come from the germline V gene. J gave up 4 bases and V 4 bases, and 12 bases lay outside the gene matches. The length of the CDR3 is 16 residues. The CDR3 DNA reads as TGTGCCAGCAGCCCCCGGGGCGGGAGTCCCGCAGATACGCAGTATTTT. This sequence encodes CASSPRGGSPADTQYF. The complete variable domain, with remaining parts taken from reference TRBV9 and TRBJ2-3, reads DSGVTQTPKHLITATGQRVTLRCSPRSGDLSVYWYQQSLDQGLQFLIQYYNGEERAKGNILERFSAQQFPDLHSELNLSSLELGDSALYFCASSPRGGSPADTQYFGPGTRLTVL.

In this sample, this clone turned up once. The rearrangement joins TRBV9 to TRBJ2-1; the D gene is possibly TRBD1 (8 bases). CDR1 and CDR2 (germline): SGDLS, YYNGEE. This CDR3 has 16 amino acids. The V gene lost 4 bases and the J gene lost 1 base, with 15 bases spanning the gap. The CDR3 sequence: CASSPTGGVSYNEQFF. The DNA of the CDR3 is TGTGCCAGCAGCCCAACAGGGGGGGTTTCCTACAATGAGCAGTTCTTC.

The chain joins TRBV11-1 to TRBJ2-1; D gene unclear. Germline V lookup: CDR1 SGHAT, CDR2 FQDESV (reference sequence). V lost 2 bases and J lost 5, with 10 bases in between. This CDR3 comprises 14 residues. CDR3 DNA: TGTGCCAGCAGCTTATTTGGGAACCACAATGAGCAGTTCTTC. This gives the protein CASSLFGNHNEQFF. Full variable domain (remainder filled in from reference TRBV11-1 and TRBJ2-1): EAEVAQSPRYKITEKSQAVAFWCDPISGHATLYWYRQILGQGPELLVQFQDESVVDDSQLPKDRFSAERLKGVDSTLKIQPAELGDSAMYLCASSLFGNHNEQFFGPGTRLTVL.

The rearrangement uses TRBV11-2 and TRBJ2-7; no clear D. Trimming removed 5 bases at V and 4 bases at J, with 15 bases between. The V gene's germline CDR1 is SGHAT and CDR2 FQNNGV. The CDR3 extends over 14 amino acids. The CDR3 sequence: CASSQPSPFYEQYF. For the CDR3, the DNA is TGTGCCAGCAGCCAACCCTCCCCTTTTTACGAGCAGTACTTC.

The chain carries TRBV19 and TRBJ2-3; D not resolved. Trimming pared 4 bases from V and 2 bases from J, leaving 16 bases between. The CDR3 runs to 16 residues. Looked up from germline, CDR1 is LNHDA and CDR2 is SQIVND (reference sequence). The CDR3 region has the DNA TGTGCCAGTAGTACCCACAGAACAGCCCCCACAGATACGCAGTATTTT. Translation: CASSTHRTAPTDTQYF.

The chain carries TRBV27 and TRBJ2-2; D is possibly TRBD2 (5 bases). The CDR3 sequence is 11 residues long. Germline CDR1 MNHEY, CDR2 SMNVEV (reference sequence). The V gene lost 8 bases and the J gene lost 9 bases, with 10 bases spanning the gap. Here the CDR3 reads CASGRARELFF. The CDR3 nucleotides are TGTGCCAGCGGGCGGGCGCGGGAGCTGTTTTTT.

As DNA, the CDR3 is TGTGCCAGCAGTGAAGCGCCCTTCGTGAGCGGGAGGAACACCGGGGAGCTGTTTTTT. Translated: CASSEAPFVSGRNTGELFF. The J gene is TRBJ2-2, the V gene TRBV6-1, with 8 bases identical to TRBD2. V was clipped by 0 bases and J by 1 base; unmatched bases: 10. Looked up from germline, CDR1 is MNHNS and CDR2 is SASEGT. CDR3 length: 19 amino acids.

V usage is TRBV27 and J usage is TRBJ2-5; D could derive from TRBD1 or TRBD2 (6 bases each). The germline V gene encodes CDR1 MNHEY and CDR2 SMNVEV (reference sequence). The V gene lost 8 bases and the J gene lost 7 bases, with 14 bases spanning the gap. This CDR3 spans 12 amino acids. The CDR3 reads CASVGGPGTQYF. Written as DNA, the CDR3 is TGTGCCAGCGTTGGGGGGCCGGGGACCCAGTACTTC.

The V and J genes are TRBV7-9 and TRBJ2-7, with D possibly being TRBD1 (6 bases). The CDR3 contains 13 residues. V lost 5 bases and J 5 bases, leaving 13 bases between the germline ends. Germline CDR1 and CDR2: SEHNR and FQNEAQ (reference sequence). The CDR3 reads CASSAVQGHEQYF. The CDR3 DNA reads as TGTGCCAGCAGCGCCGTACAGGGCCACGAGCAGTACTTC.